This T cell receptor beta chain emerged from a study of cytomegalovirus exposure and HLA in healthy donors. Vbeta (60) and Jbeta (13) primers were used in the PCR. Clones were read by immunoSEQ multiplex PCR, and TCRdb kept only the in-frame ones, dropping some. Of roughly 120,000 clones in the sample, more than 80% are singletons; the top ten hold more than 3%. The germline gives CDR1 SGDLS, CDR2 YYNGEE. V was trimmed by 5 bases and J by 0 bases, leaving 3 bases between them. This CDR3 is 13 amino acids long. This clonotype was obtained from a male donor in good health and CMV-seronegative. Sequenced input: PBMCs. V gene TRBV9 combines with J gene TRBJ2-6; D not resolved. CDR3: CASRSSGANVLTF. DNA of the CDR3: TGTGCCAGCAGGAGCTCTGGGGCCAACGTCCTGACTTTC.